This record concerns one T cell receptor (beta chain) sequence. In the naive CD8 group, cells lacked CD45RO and were positively selected for CCR7, so terminally differentiated effector memory CD45RA+ cells were left out. The CDR3 is made up of 16 amino acids. From germline, CDR1 is MNHEY and CDR2 SVGAGI. The J segment lost 3 bases and the V segment lost 4 bases, leaving 3 bases of the junction unmatched. Using immunoSEQ multiplex PCR, the repertoire was profiled, and TCRdb retains in-frame clones only, with some absent. Among hundreds of thousands of clones listed, about 96% were seen once. This entry is derived from a study of shared clonotypes between healthy human individuals.

The sequenced material came from naive CD8+ T cells sorted from blood. The receptor comes from a man in his thirties or forties in good health. V usage is TRBV6-5 and J usage is TRBJ2-7, with 16 nucleotides matching TRBD2. In DNA form, the CDR3 reads TGTGCCAGCAGTTCGGGACTAGCGGGAGGGCACTACGAGCAGTACTTC. This gives the protein CASSSGLAGGHYEQYF.